This record looks at one TCR beta chain sequence and its context. The specificity of this receptor is unknown. No much larger clonotype is one base removed from it; base qualities were not supplied. The sample is drawn from a study of vaccination effects on CD4 cells after COVID-19 (dated by TCRdb to the early 2020s). About the full investigation: Post-vaccine samples across the study were collected a median of 72 days after the second dose, with a range of 14 to 241. The study compared SARS-CoV-2 spike-specific CD4+ TCR repertoires before and after mRNA vaccination in COVID-19 convalescent patients and infection-naive vaccine recipients. The full study included roughly 10 COVID-19 convalescent patients and several SARS-CoV-2-naive healthy vaccine recipients. The Oncomine TCR Beta short-read assay on an Illumina iSeq 100 was used to sequence cultures from other donors in the study.

Library preparation was by the immunoSEQ multiplex PCR assay. TCR beta CDR3 sequencing was performed on DNA from the cultured, isolated CD4+ T cells. Per the original workflow: Non-productive TCR sequences were discarded, and reads were trimmed to the CDR3 region, with only CDR3s of 7 or more amino acids retained. Antigen-specific clonotypes were identified with the MANAFEST web app by comparing expansion in peptide wells against reference cultures. To be called positive, a clone needed expansion at FDR<0.05 compared with the reference and with all other wells, an odds ratio greater than 5, and a frequency greater than 0.1% in two replicate wells. A clonotype was called cross-reactive if it was significantly expanded both in SARS-CoV-2 spike wells and in at least one common cold coronavirus spike condition. Levenshtein distance calculated with the stringdist R package was used to assess CDR3 similarity, and unrooted trees were constructed with ape in R 3.6.1. The table was pulled from immuneACCESS by TCRdb, which kept in-frame rearrangements only. Such tables lose some clones; where checked, under half of the loss comes from unresolved V genes, and the rest has no known cause. The DNA was the basis for D and trimming; V, J and clone size are from that table. Present in this sample are tens of thousands of clones, about 67% of which were seen just once. Roughly 1.6% of the sample rests with the top ten.

Trimming removed 5 bases from V and 0 bases from J, leaving 8 bases between the germline ends. The germline V gene (reference sequence) supplies CDR1 LGHDT and CDR2 YNNKEL. The CDR3, from cysteine to phenylalanine, totals 14 residues. CDR3 DNA is the only sequence kept; it has 42 bases, read in frame from the first base. What the work shows at the level of the full study, not this receptor alone: In healthy vaccine recipients, vaccine-induced clones were almost all SARS-CoV-2 mono-reactive, with only 1 of 255 cross-reactive with common cold coronaviruses. At late post-vaccination timepoints, both infection-induced and vaccine-induced clones showed marked clonal contraction, consistent with waning T cell responses. Only a small number of convalescent patients were included, and no early post-infection timepoints were available, which limited the study.

In the ViraFEST assay, PBMC were stimulated with viral peptide pools, and TCR sequencing was then used to find antigen-specific CD4+ T cell clonotypes based on their expansion. After approximately 11 days of culture, CD4+ T cells were isolated with the EasySep CD4+ T cell isolation kit. Each participant got two doses of an mRNA SARS-CoV-2 vaccine, either BNT162b2 or mRNA-1273. None of the healthy vaccine recipients had a prior SARS-CoV-2 infection, which was confirmed by nucleocapsid antibody tests that came back negative both before and after vaccination. Approximately 2 million PBMC per well were cultured in IMDM with about 5.1% human AB serum, about 9.4 IU/ml IL-2 and gentamicin, plus 10 ug/ml peptides. Half of the culture medium was replaced with fresh IL-2-containing medium on days 3 and 7. Unless noted otherwise, every peptide stimulation condition was cultured in triplicate wells. Using Ficoll-Paque Plus gradient centrifugation, PBMC were separated from whole blood and then either used fresh or cryopreserved at -140C. The overlapping peptide pools covered the spike proteins of SARS-CoV-2 as well as those of the common cold coronaviruses HCoV-NL63, HCoV-OC43 and HCoV-229E. Genomic DNA was extracted from cultured CD4+ T cells with the QIAamp micro DNA kit.

This receptor was obtained from a human donor who received a COVID-19 vaccine. The chain uses TRBV3-1 (or the pseudogene TRBV3-2) and TRBJ1-5, with no confident D gene call. Sequenced here: CD4+ T cells from PBMCs cultured with HCoV-229E spike peptides, sampled after COVID-19 vaccination. Explained via the paper, the cell subset or site label denotes: HCoV-229E spike overlapping peptide pool stimulation. Read as DNA, the sequence is TGTGCCAGCAGCTTAAGACGTAGCAATCAGCCCCAGCATTTT. This gives the protein CASSLRRSNQPQHF.